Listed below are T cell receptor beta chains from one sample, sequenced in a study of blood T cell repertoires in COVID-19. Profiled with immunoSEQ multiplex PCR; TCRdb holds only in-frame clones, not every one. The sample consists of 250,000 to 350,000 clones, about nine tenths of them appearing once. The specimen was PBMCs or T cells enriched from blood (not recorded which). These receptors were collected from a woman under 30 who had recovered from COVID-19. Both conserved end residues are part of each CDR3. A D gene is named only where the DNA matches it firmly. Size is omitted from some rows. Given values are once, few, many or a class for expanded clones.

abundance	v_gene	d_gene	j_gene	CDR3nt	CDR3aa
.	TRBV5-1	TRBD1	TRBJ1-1	TGCGCCAGCAGCCTGTCACGGGACAGTAAGAACACTGAAGCTTTCTTT	CASSLSRDSKNTEAFF
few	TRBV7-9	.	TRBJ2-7	TGTGCCAGCAGCTTAGGGCTAGCCGGACCCTACGAGCAGTACTTC	CASSLGLAGPYEQYF
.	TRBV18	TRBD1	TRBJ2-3	TGTGCCAGCTCACGGGTAAAACAGGGGGCTAGCACAGATACGCAGTATTTT	CASSRVKQGASTDTQYF
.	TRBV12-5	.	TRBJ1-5	TGTGCTAGTGGTTTATGGCCAGGGGTGCAGCCCCAGCATTTT	CASGLWPGVQPQHF
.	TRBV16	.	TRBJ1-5	TGTGCCAGCAGCCAATGGGACTCCCTGAGCAATCAGCCCCAGCATTTT	CASSQWDSLSNQPQHF
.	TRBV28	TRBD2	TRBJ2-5	TGTGCCAGCAGTCCCCATCGGGGGGAAAGAGAGACCCAGTACTTC	CASSPHRGERETQYF
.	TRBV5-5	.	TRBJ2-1	TGTGCCAGCAGCGATTACCGGAGCTCCTACAATGAGCAGTTCTTC	CASSDYRSSYNEQFF
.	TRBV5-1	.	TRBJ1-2	TGCGCCAGCAGCTCCGACCCGGGAACTGCCTATGGCTACACCTTC	CASSSDPGTAYGYTF
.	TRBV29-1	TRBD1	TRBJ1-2	TGCAGCGTTGAAAAAGGACAGGGAAACTATGGCTACACCTTC	CSVEKGQGNYGYTF
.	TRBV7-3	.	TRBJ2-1	TGTGCCAGCAGCTTAACGACGAGGGATGAGCAGTTCTTC	CASSLTTRDEQFF
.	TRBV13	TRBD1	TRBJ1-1	TGTGCCAGCAGCTTATCGGGACAGGGGTACACTGAAGCTTTCTTT	CASSLSGQGYTEAFF
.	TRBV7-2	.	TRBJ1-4	TGTGCCAGCAGCTTAGATGTGTCCGGGGGGCGTCGCGAAAAACTGTTTTTT	CASSLDVSGGRREKLFF
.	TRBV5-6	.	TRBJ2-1	TGTGCCAGCAGCCTGGACTTGTACAATGAGCAGTTCTTC	CASSLDLYNEQFF
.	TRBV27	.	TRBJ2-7	TGTGCCAGCAAGCTAAAACAGGGTTTCTTTTACGAGCAGTACTTC	CASKLKQGFFYEQYF
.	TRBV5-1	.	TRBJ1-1	TGCGCCAGCAGCTTGGTACAGGGCCTGAACACTGAAGCTTTCTTT	CASSLVQGLNTEAFF
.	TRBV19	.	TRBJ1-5	TGTGCCAGTATGGAGCAGGGCCTTAGCAATCAGCCCCAGCATTTT	CASMEQGLSNQPQHF
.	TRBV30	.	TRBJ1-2	TGTGCCTGGAGTGATCAGTTTGGCTACACCTTC	CAWSDQFGYTF
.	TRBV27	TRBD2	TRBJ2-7	TGTGCCAGCAGTTTAGGACTAGCCAGCTCCTACGAGCAGTACTTC	CASSLGLASSYEQYF
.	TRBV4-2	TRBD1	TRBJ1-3	TGTGCCAGCAGCCAAGAGCAAACGGGACAGGGTTCTGGAAACACCATATATTTT	CASSQEQTGQGSGNTIYF
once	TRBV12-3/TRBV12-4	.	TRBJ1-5	TGTGCCAGCAGTTTGCGGGAAGAGCAGCCCCAGCATTTT	CASSLREEQPQHF
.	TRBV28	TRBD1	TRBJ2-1	TGTGCCAGCAGACAAAGGGGGCCTCGGATGTTGCACCTCTACAATGAGCAGTTCTTC	CASRQRGPRMLHLYNEQFF
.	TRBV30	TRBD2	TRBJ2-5	TGTGCCTGGAGCTGGGGCGGGGGGAACCAAGAGACCCAGTACTTC	CAWSWGGGNQETQYF
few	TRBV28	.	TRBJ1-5	TGTGCCAATCAGGGCGTGAATCAGCCCCAGCATTTT	CANQGVNQPQHF
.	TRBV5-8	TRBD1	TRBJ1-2	TGTGCCAGCAGCTGGACAGGACGGGAGTACTATGGCTACACCTTC	CASSWTGREYYGYTF
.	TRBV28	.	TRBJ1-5	TGTGCCAGCAGTTTTCGACTACCCCGGAGGGGCTATCAGCCCCAGCATTTT	CASSFRLPRRGYQPQHF
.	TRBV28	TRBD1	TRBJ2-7	TGTGCCAGCAGCTCGGGTCCAACAGGGGTCTCAATCTACGAGCAGTACTTC	CASSSGPTGVSIYEQYF
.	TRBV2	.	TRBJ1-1	TGTGCCAGCAGTGAAGCCGGAGGGGATGAAGCTTTCTTT	CASSEAGGDEAFF
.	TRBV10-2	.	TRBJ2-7	TGCGCCAGCAGTTCATCCTACGAGCAGTACTTC	CASSSSYEQYF
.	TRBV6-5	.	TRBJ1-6	TGTGCCAGCAGTTACGTGGGGGGGATTAGTTCACCCCTCCACTTT	CASSYVGGISSPLHF
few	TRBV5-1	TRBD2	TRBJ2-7	TGCGCCAGCAGCAAATACGGGGGGGCCTACGAGCAGTACTTC	CASSKYGGAYEQYF
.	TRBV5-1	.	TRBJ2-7	TGCGCCAGCAGCTCGCTAGGGGCGGGGAGCTCCTACGAGCAGTACTTC	CASSSLGAGSSYEQYF
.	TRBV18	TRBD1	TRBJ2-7	TGTGCCAGCTCACCAGGACAGGGTACCTACGAGCAGTACTTC	CASSPGQGTYEQYF
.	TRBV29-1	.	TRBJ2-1	TGCAGCGTTAGGGGGTTACAGGGAGGGAGGAATGAGCAGTTCTTC	CSVRGLQGGRNEQFF
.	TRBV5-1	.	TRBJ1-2	TGCGCCAGCAGCTGGGCCACAGGGCATGGCTACACCTTC	CASSWATGHGYTF
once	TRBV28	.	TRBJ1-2	TGTGCCAGCAGTTTGGCCCGGGGGGCCGGCTATGGCTACACCTTC	CASSLARGAGYGYTF
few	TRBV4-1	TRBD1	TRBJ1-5	TGCGCCAGCAGCCAAGATAGGGGGACAGGGGCTCTCGCCGGTCAGCCCCAGCATTTT	CASSQDRGTGALAGQPQHF
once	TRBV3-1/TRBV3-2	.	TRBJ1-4	TGTGCCAGCAGCCAAGTCGGGGGGCCCAGGGAAAAACTGTTTTTT	CASSQVGGPREKLFF
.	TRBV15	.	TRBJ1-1	TGTGCCACCAGCAATAATCGGAACACTGAAGCTTTCTTT	CATSNNRNTEAFF
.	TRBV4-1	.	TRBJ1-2	TGCGCCAGCAGCCAAGATTACGGTAACTATGGCTACACCTTC	CASSQDYGNYGYTF
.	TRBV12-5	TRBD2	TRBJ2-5	TGTGCTAGTGGTTTGGTAGCGGGGGGGCCGGAGACCCAGTACTTC	CASGLVAGGPETQYF